This T cell receptor beta chain is drawn from a study of T cell changes during pregnancy in multiple sclerosis. Profiled with immunoSEQ multiplex PCR; TCRdb holds only in-frame clones, not every one. The sample holds some 85,000 clones; 85% to 95% are singletons and the top ten take 0.7% to 0.95%. Looked up from germline, CDR1 is MNHNS and CDR2 is SASEGT. This CDR3 contains 13 residues. Trimming pared 2 bases from V and 6 bases from J, leaving 10 bases between. This sequence originates from a female donor with multiple sclerosis, enrolled in a pregnancy study. The V call is TRBV6-1, the J call TRBJ1-2; the D is unclear. Here the sequenced sample was peripheral blood, taken in the third trimester of pregnancy. The CDR3 protein is CASSESRGNGYTF. In DNA, the CDR3 is TGTGCCAGCAGTGAATCGAGAGGGAATGGCTACACCTTC.